This note documents a single TCR beta chain sequence. Which antigen it targets is not known. Base qualities are not at hand, and no much larger clone is one base apart. In total, 500 to 700 healthy bone marrow donors made up the cohort. Cohort members were all nominally healthy when sampled, although unrecorded immune exposures were likely present. The donor tested CMV seronegative, placing the donor among the 350 or so seronegative members of the cohort. A peripheral blood sample was provided by each donor, and peripheral blood mononuclear cells were used for TCR beta sequencing. The Qiagen DNeasy Blood Extraction Kit was used to extract genomic DNA from the blood cell samples. The data belong to a study of cytomegalovirus exposure and HLA in healthy donors (dated by TCRdb to about 2017). For the study in its entirety: In an earlier analysis of 450 to 750 of the donors, about 270 Gb of sequence data and 100 million or so unique TCR beta sequences from about 180 million T cells were reported. To study patterns of TCR occurrence, a later analysis re-analyzed previously published TCR beta repertoires from more than 550 donors and added high-resolution HLA genotyping. HLA typing included class I and class II loci at four-digit resolution. Among 300 to 450 genotyped donors of the cohort, an average of 235,054 unique TCR beta nucleotide sequences were sequenced per donor, roughly 18% of them non-productive. The number of donors typed differed by locus, with about 629-640 for A, B, C, DRB1 and DQB1, about 500 for DQA1, about 610 for DPA1, and around 430 for DPB1. Rather than drawing on any new phenotypic data, the later analysis identified candidate immune exposures from TCR beta sequences and the way those sequences occurred across donors. Of the roughly 420 genotyped donors, over 80% were placed in the genetic ancestry cluster associated with self-reported Caucasian donors. A later genetic analysis used genome-wide SNP genotypes for 398 of the 666 donors, treating that subset as a discovery cohort. To decide whether each TCR beta V gene segment behaved as functional or pseudogenic, an earlier analysis of 587 of the donors relied on high-throughput TCR beta sequencing. Five DR-DQ haplotypes were treated as single units for association and clustering because of strong linkage in the cohort. The study combined high-throughput TCR immunosequencing, statistical association of individual TCRs with disease status, and machine learning to predict cytomegalovirus infection status. Using immunosequencing, the study profiled T cell repertoires from around 670 subjects and related those repertoires to cytomegalovirus serostatus. Around 330 gigabases of sequencing data and around 90 million unique TCR sequences made up an early release that covered approximately 650 HLA-typed donors. In addition to the first cohort of 666 subjects, a separate validation cohort of 120 different subjects was used. All discovery cohort repertoires had been generated on a single sequencing platform. Donor age, sex, ethnicity and CMV serostatus were compiled alongside the repertoire data. The study aimed to test whether signatures of past pathogen exposure could be identified by cataloging public T cell receptors.

The research as a whole found: Presence/absence analyses assumed roughly uniform sequencing depth across donors, an assumption that may not hold. Several of the top co-occurrence clusters appeared to be linked to parvovirus B19, influenza, CMV and Epstein-Barr virus, according to a later analysis. A later analysis found that most CMV-associated TCR beta chains appeared HLA-restricted, with HLA associations seemingly driven largely by CMV exposure. A group of highly shared sequence variants was considered likely to be a technical artifact of the sequencing pipeline. Because counts were too low, around 17 rarely observed V segments, including chromosome 9 orphons, were left out of the earlier analysis of approximately 580 of the donors. A total of fewer than 200 TCR beta chains were listed by the study as associated with cytomegalovirus. It was suggested by the authors that the approach could potentially be generalized to other disease states and immunological phenotypes. V-gene and J-gene trimming of TCR beta chains was associated with a missense DCLRE1C variant in a later genetic analysis, and the association was replicated in an independent cohort. A later analysis found that TCR association rates varied across HLA loci, with DRB1 alleles showing the most associated TCRs and HLA-C alleles the fewest. Linkage disequilibrium might explain the correlated functional status among segregating V segments, but an unknown experimental factor could not be ruled out. Specific HLA alleles were associated with 18,000 or so TCR beta sequences at a false discovery rate of 0.05 in a later analysis. Most TCR sequences were seen in very few donors, while some public TCRs were found in many individuals. In this cohort, only TCR beta chains were sequenced, and detectable features were limited by the absence of alpha or paired-chain data. The 87-base-pair reads could not distinguish some IMGT-functional V segments, including TRBV6-2 and TRBV6-3, so those segments were excluded. A further reported finding was that TCR beta sequences accurately predicted the HLA-A and HLA-B alleles for most subjects in the first cohort. In an earlier analysis of approximately 590 of the donors, most TCR beta V segments appeared in productive rearrangements about 90% or about 30% of the time, broadly matching IMGT annotations. Because HLA typing was missing for some donors at each locus, association tests included only the typed subset. In a later analysis, HLA-associated TCR beta chains showed more clonal expansion and lower generation probabilities than non-associated chains that were equally common. Compared with the approximately 710-donor mean, donors in an Asian-associated ancestry cluster had fewer N-insertions in productive TCRs, according to a later genetic analysis. For the cohort, immune exposure information was limited to CMV serostatus. The classifier was reported to diagnose cytomegalovirus status with high specificity and sensitivity in both the original cohort and the validation cohort. When HLA alleles, especially DR and DQ, strongly co-occurred, TCR associations were difficult to assign to individual alleles. Three of the identified cytomegalovirus-associated TCR beta chains were confirmed in vitro to be specific for cytomegalovirus antigens.

The germline V gene yields ENHRY for CDR1 and SYGVKD for CDR2. Germline trimming amounts to 2 bases on V and 1 base on J, with 9 as the count of junction bases outside the gene matches. From its cysteine to its phenylalanine, the CDR3 spans 18 amino acids. The kept DNA is CDR3 alone, 54 bases in frame from the first base. The library came from the immunoSEQ multiplex PCR assay. The multiplex PCR relied on a mix of 60 forward primers for TCR Vbeta segments and 13 reverse primers for TCR Jbeta segments. Amplification of the CDR3 region of rearranged TCR beta genes was performed with a multiplex PCR assay on genomic DNA. Amplified TCR beta libraries were sequenced as 87-base-pair reads on the Illumina HiSeq System. In the original analysis: A later analysis counted around 72 million unique TCR beta chains across the 700 or so repertoires, and roughly 9.9 million of these chains were shared by at least two donors. Raw reads were error-corrected and collapsed into unique sequences by a nearest-neighbor algorithm in which closely related sequences were merged to remove PCR and sequencing errors. To assign V, D and J gene segments, CDR3 sequences were aligned to IMGT reference sequences. For a sequence to be retained, a match of at least six nucleotides was required to both a V gene segment and a J gene segment. A rearrangement counted as productive if the CDR3 had no stop codons and remained in frame with V and J, and every other rearrangement counted as non-productive. CDR3 was defined by IMGT convention, running from the second conserved V-encoded cysteine to the conserved J-encoded phenylalanine. Sequences without an unambiguous match to a single V gene segment were excluded from the earlier analysis of approximately 600 of the donors. An earlier analysis of fewer than 750 of the donors classified V segments as functional when productive rearrangements were above 56.7% and as segregating when the standard deviation between donors was above 5%. A statistical classification framework was built for diagnosing cytomegalovirus status from the catalog of TCR beta chain sequences. In a later analysis, TCR nucleotide sequences were compared against IMGT/GENE-DB human TR gene sequences so that V and J genes could be assigned. A later analysis assigned CDR3 sequences and most-parsimonious VDJ recombination scenarios with the TCRdist pipeline. In a later analysis, each TCR beta chain was defined by its CDR3 amino acid sequence together with its V-gene family, and reads without a unique V-gene family were excluded. A later analysis removed several hundred highly shared, low-generation-probability nucleotide sequences to deal with suspected cross-contamination and a sequencing artifact. In a later analysis, a clonal expansion index was calculated for each public chain from normalized within-repertoire ranks of inferred template counts. In a later analysis, generation probabilities were computed with a VDJ recombination model fitted to out-of-frame rearrangements, and the resulting probabilities were checked against IGoR. In a later analysis, hypergeometric tests were used to score TCR-TCR, TCR-HLA and TCR-CMV co-occurrence, with a repertoire-size bias correction applied to TCR pairs. In a later analysis, false discovery rates were estimated by permuting HLA or CMV assignments 20 times. A later analysis grouped co-occurring TCRs with DBSCAN, adding TCRdist sequence similarity when clustering within HLA-allele-positive subsets. Co-occurrence clustering excluded repertoires with fewer than 30,000 or more than 120,000 public chains, plus five with anomalous nucleotide sharing. The source is immuneACCESS, and TCRdb retained only in-frame sequences with V and J called. Part of the clones is not carried over; for the studies checked, unresolved V genes explain less than half of this, and the remainder is unexplained. The V and J calls and the clone size are those of that table, but D and trimming were determined from the DNA. In this sample the table shows over 150,000 clones, approximately 80% of which occur a single time. Clones ranked in the top ten supply 0.6% to 0.7% of the sample.

The specimen sequenced was PBMCs. The chain was built from TRBV10-3 and TRBJ2-3, and TRBD2 matches 10 of the central bases. This receptor was obtained from a boy aged 5-17 years in good health and CMV-seronegative. The base sequence is TGTGCCATCAGTGAGCAACTTACTAGCGGGATACGCACAGATACGCAGTATTTT. Its translation reads: CAISEQLTSGIRTDTQYF.